The next 12 T cell receptor beta chains were all read from a single sample in a study of post-analysis software for immune sequencing data. Each TCR beta cDNA library carried unique molecular identifiers. Using its own MiXCR run on the PCR reads, TCRdb lists one record per CDR3 protein. The sample has roughly 400,000 distinct CDR3 sequences, less than 40% seen once; the top ten hold under 9%. General study results and limits: Five or six TRBV segments were more frequent in patients than controls; TRBV5-6, TRBV5-1 and TRBV20-1 belonged to this group.

No antigen is known for these receptors. Input material: blood. Source of these receptors: a girl aged 2-10 years with multiple sclerosis.

This clonotype has a handful of counts. The chain links TRBV4-1 to TRBJ1-6; no clear D gene. This CDR3 spans 16 amino acids. V lost 1 base to trimming and J lost 0 bases, with 7 bases between them. Germline CDR1 is MGHRA and CDR2 is YSYEKL. CDR3 bases: TGCGCCAGCAGCCAAGGGGAGAGCTCCTATAATTCACCCCTCCACTTT. Protein sequence: CASSQGESSYNSPLHF.

This chain joins TRBV13 and TRBJ1-6; D not resolved. V shed 6 bases and J shed 4 bases, with 13 bases lying between them. This CDR3 has 15 residues. Germline V CDR1 and CDR2: PRHDT, FYEKMQ (reference sequence). The CDR3 loop reads CASRPQGMYNSPLHF. The CDR3 region has the DNA TGTGCCAGCAGACCCCAAGGGATGTATAATTCACCCCTCCACTTT.

This clonotype was recorded only once. Because the CDR3 is missing its conserved closing phenylalanine or tryptophan, this is likely a read error. CDR3 sequence (DNA): TGTGCCACCAGCCCGACAGGGTCTTCCTACAATGAGCAGTTCCTC. Its protein product is CATSPTGSSYNEQFL. The chain has TRBV15 and TRBJ2-1; 7 nucleotides align to TRBD1. CDR3 size: 15 residues. V was pared by 5 bases and J by 1 base, with 5 bases of the junction left unmatched. Germline values: CDR1 LNHNV, CDR2 YYDKDF (reference sequence).

In its sample, this clonotype was seen a few times. CDR3 in amino acids: CSARERGHLYGYTF. For the CDR3, the DNA is TGCAGTGCTAGAGAAAGAGGGCATCTCTATGGCTACACCTTC. The rearrangement links TRBV20-1 to TRBJ1-2; no clear D gene. CDR3 length equals 14 residues. Germline CDR1 and CDR2: DFQATT and SNEGSKA (reference sequence). Trimming took 0 bases from V and 4 from J, leaving 12 bases between them.

This clonotype was seen a single time. V and J are TRBV12-3 or TRBV12-4 and TRBJ2-4, with 11 positions matching TRBD2. After removal of 2 bases from V and 13 bases from J, the junction contained 10 bases not matched to a gene. This CDR3 spans 15 amino acids. The CDR3 reads CASSLLASGRNGQYF. CDR3 DNA sequence: TGTGCCAGCAGTTTACTGGCTAGCGGGAGGAACGGGCAGTACTTC.

This clonotype showed up just a few times. The chain joins TRBV20-1 to TRBJ2-7; 9 nucleotides line up with TRBD2. The CDR3 spans 13 residues. The V and J ends lost 2 bases and 2 bases, in that order; junction bases with no gene match: 1. The germline V gene encodes CDR1 DFQATT and CDR2 SNEGSKA (reference sequence). CDR3 region: CSARLAGTYEQYF. The CDR3 DNA sequence: TGCAGTGCTAGACTAGCGGGAACCTACGAGCAGTACTTC.

The CDR3 protein is CASSLPDGEDTQYF. As DNA, the CDR3 is TGTGCCAGCAGTTTACCCGACGGGGAAGATACGCAGTATTTT. The chain is built from TRBV12-3 or TRBV12-4 and TRBJ2-3; TRBD2 might be the D (5 bases). The CDR3 is made up of 14 amino acids. V gave up 2 bases and J gave up 5 bases, with 11 bases separating them.

This clonotype has more than one count but fewer than ten. The junction does not match germline at one end; this may be a read error. The chain uses TRBV11-2 and TRBJ2-4; D perhaps matches TRBD1 (5 bases). Judging by the DNA end, TRBJ2-7 fits better; the J call may be wrong. This CDR3 region has 15 residues. Germline V gene lookup returns CDR1 SGHAT and CDR2 FQNNGV. CDR3: CASSLEGVTNYEQYF. For the CDR3, the DNA is TGTGCCAGCAGTTTAGAAGGGGTCACCAACTACGAGCAGTACTTC.

This clonotype was seen more than once but under ten times. The DNA of the CDR3 is TGTGCCAGCAGTGATTCAGGGGGTGATGGCTACACCTTC. The encoded protein is CASSDSGGDGYTF. The chain is built from TRBV6-1 and TRBJ1-2; 7 bases are shared with TRBD1. The V gene's germline CDR1 is MNHNS and CDR2 SASEGT. The ends lost 3 bases at V and 6 bases at J; junction bases unmatched: 4. The CDR3 extends over 13 amino acids.

This clonotype showed up just once. This chain joins TRBV5-1 and TRBJ1-6, with 7 bases that match TRBD1. This CDR3 region has 15 residues. After removal of 3 bases from V and 3 bases from J, the junction contained 3 bases not matched to a gene. Germline V gene lookup returns CDR1 SGHRS and CDR2 YFSETQ. In nucleotides, the CDR3 is TGCGCCAGCAGCTCCGGGACAGACTATAATTCACCCCTCCACTTT. Protein: CASSSGTDYNSPLHF.

This clonotype was seen only a few times. V gene TRBV6-6 combines with J gene TRBJ2-3, with TRBD1 matching 7 bases. The CDR3 sequence is 13 residues long. The trim removed 7 bases at V and 3 bases at J, leaving 4 bases unmatched. Germline V CDR1 and CDR2: MNHNY, SVGAGI (reference sequence). CDR3 bases: TGTGCCAGCACTGGGACAGCTACAGATACGCAGTATTTT. This sequence encodes CASTGTATDTQYF.

The chain couples TRBV10-3 to TRBJ2-5; D may be TRBD1 (5 bases). Trimming removed 0 bases from V and 1 base from J, with 9 bases in between. The germline V gene has CDR1 ENHRY and CDR2 SYGVKD. This CDR3 has 15 amino acids. The chain's CDR3 is CAISESPDSQETQYF. The DNA of the CDR3 is TGTGCCATCAGTGAGTCTCCAGACAGCCAAGAGACCCAGTACTTC.